Below, 9 T cell receptor beta chains from the same sample are listed, as sequenced in a study of blood T cell repertoires in COVID-19. The method was immunoSEQ multiplex PCR; TCRdb's version includes in-frame clones alone and lacks a portion of them. The profile shows approximately 200,000 clones, around 90% of them singletons. The specimen sequenced was PBMCs or T cells enriched from blood (not recorded which). The receptors were sampled from a woman in her 30s who had recovered from COVID-19.

The gene calls are TRBV27 and TRBJ2-7; TRBD1 matches 8 bases. The V segment lost 5 bases and the J segment 1 base; nucleotides outside the gene matches: 4. The CDR3 is 14 amino acids. The germline gives CDR1 MNHEY, CDR2 SMNVEV (reference sequence). The CDR3 nucleotides are TGTGCCAGCAGTAAACGGACAGGGTCCTACGAGCAGTACTTC. Translating gives CASSKRTGSYEQYF.

In its sample, this clone was seen a few times. The V call is TRBV27, the J call TRBJ2-5, with TRBD2 matching 11 bases. The CDR3 is made up of 16 amino acids. The trim removed 1 base at V and 4 bases at J, leaving 5 bases unmatched. Germline V CDR1 and CDR2: MNHEY, SMNVEV (reference sequence). The chain's CDR3 is CASSLYLAGGRETQYF. CDR3 nucleotide sequence: TGTGCCAGCAGTTTATATCTAGCGGGGGGACGAGAGACCCAGTACTTC.

V and J are TRBV6-5 and TRBJ1-6; 7 bases are shared with TRBD1. Germline V CDR1 and CDR2: MNHEY, SVGAGI. The J segment lost 6 bases and the V segment lost 0 bases, leaving 2 bases of the junction unmatched. This CDR3 spans 15 amino acids. CDR3 coding DNA: TGTGCCAGCAGTTACTCCGGGACAGCTAATTCACCCCTCCACTTT. Translated, it gives CASSYSGTANSPLHF.

A single count supports this clone. This sample includes further DNA sequences coding for the same CDR3. The genes are TRBV9 and TRBJ2-5; TRBD2 agrees at 14 bases. There are 15 residues in the CDR3. V dropped 3 bases and J dropped 3; count of bases not matched to a gene: 1. Germline lookup yields CDR1 SGDLS and CDR2 YYNGEE. The chain's CDR3 is CASSGLAGGKETQYF. CDR3 nucleotides: TGTGCCAGCAGCGGACTAGCGGGGGGGAAAGAGACCCAGTACTTC.

The gene calls are TRBV19 and TRBJ2-7, with a tentative D call TRBD1 (5 bases). Trimming pared 5 bases from V and 2 bases from J, leaving 13 bases between. This CDR3 contains 14 residues. From germline, CDR1 is LNHDA and CDR2 SQIVND (reference sequence). CDR3 protein: CASSLQGTPYEQYF. The CDR3 DNA reads TGTGCCAGTAGTTTGCAGGGTACCCCCTACGAGCAGTACTTC.

V is TRBV6-5 and J is TRBJ1-6, with 7 bases fitting TRBD1. The junction had 5 bases not matched to a gene; V was cut back by 6 bases and J by 3 bases. The CDR3 is 15 residues long. Germline V gene sequence: CDR1 MNHEY, CDR2 SVGAGI. In DNA, the CDR3 is TGTGCCAGCAGGGATGGGACAGTCTATAATTCACCCCTCCACTTT. This sequence encodes CASRDGTVYNSPLHF.

The rearrangement links TRBV27 to TRBJ1-2; 8 bases align to TRBD1. Trimming cost V 4 bases and J 4 bases; bases outside gene matches: 8. Germline CDR1 reads MNHEY; CDR2 reads SMNVEV (reference sequence). The CDR3 is 15 residues long. CDR3 coding DNA: TGTGCCAGCAGTTCGTTATCCGGACAGGGCTATGGCTACACCTTC. Its protein is CASSSLSGQGYGYTF.

V gene TRBV18 combines with J gene TRBJ1-6; TRBD1 matches at 8 bases. V shed 0 bases and J 8 bases; nucleotides not matched to a gene: 3. The CDR3 runs to 15 residues. The V gene's germline CDR1 is KGHSH and CDR2 LQKENI. The DNA of the CDR3 is TGTGCCAGCTCACCACCGGACAGGGAAGATTCACCCCTCCACTTT. As protein: CASSPPDREDSPLHF.

This clone was seen only once. The rearrangement uses TRBV5-1 and TRBJ2-2; maybe TRBD1 (6 bases). Trimming removed 4 bases at V and 0 bases at J, with 10 bases between. The germline gives CDR1 SGHRS, CDR2 YFSETQ. This CDR3 is 15 amino acids long. CDR3 in DNA: TGCGCCAGCAGCCCGGACAGCGCGAACACCGGGGAGCTGTTTTTT. Amino acids: CASSPDSANTGELFF. Based on the CDR3 plus reference TRBV5-1 and TRBJ2-2, the full variable domain is KAGVTQTPRYLIKTRGQQVTLSCSPISGHRSVSWYQQTPGQGLQFLFEYFSETQRNKGNFPGRFSGRQFSNSRSEMNVSTLELGDSALYLCASSPDSANTGELFFGEGSRLTVL.